The 25 T cell receptor beta chains below were found in one sample sequenced in a study of shared clonotypes between healthy human individuals. Data came from immunoSEQ multiplex PCR; TCRdb stores just in-frame clones and leaves some out. The profile covers about 2 million clones, with roughly 94% appearing a single time and 0.85% to 1.3% taken by the ten largest. Naive CD8 populations comprised CD45RO-negative cells positively selected for CCR7, excluding terminally differentiated effector memory CD45RA+ cells. The specimen sequenced was naive CD8+ T cells sorted from blood. These receptors originate from a man aged 18-30 years in good health.

The rearrangement links TRBV15 to TRBJ2-5; 8 bases align to TRBD2. Germline CDR1 LNHNV, CDR2 YYDKDF (reference sequence). Losses at the gene ends were 0 bases for V and 2 bases for J; bases not matched to a gene: 8. This CDR3 is built from 17 residues. This CDR3 reads CATSREGGGGLQETQYF. The CDR3 DNA is TGTGCCACCAGCAGAGAGGGGGGCGGGGGGCTACAAGAGACCCAGTACTTC.

This clone is a singleton in its sample. The chain uses TRBV28 and TRBJ2-3; D uncertain. This CDR3 spans 16 amino acids. The germline V and J ends were trimmed by 8 bases and 1 base, with 19 bases remaining between them. From germline, CDR1 is MDHEN and CDR2 SYDVKM. CDR3 sequence: CASFPEVGMGTDTQYF. CDR3 nucleotide sequence: TGTGCCAGCTTCCCCGAGGTGGGGATGGGCACAGATACGCAGTATTTT.

J is TRBJ2-1 and V is TRBV7-8; D not resolved. The CDR3 length is 13 residues. The V gene lost 4 bases and the J gene lost 10 bases, with 14 bases spanning the gap. Germline CDR1 is SGHVS and CDR2 is FQNEAQ. In DNA form, the CDR3 reads TGTGCCAGCAGCTCCATCGAGGCATCGGAGCAGTTCTTC. This gives the protein CASSSIEASEQFF.

The chain links TRBV4-1 to TRBJ2-3; D ambiguous. CDR3 length: 14 amino acids. CDR1 MGHRA and CDR2 YSYEKL come from the germline V gene. Trimming cost V 4 bases and J 0 bases, with 8 bases left between them. CDR3 coding DNA: TGCGCCAGCAGCCCCCACTACAGCACAGATACGCAGTATTTT. It specifies CASSPHYSTDTQYF.

The chain recombines TRBV2 with TRBJ2-1, with 14 bases identical to TRBD2. The V gene's germline CDR1 is SNHLY and CDR2 FYNNEI. V lost 10 bases, J lost 4 bases, and 12 bases stayed unmatched. The CDR3 totals 17 residues. The DNA for the CDR3 is TGTGCCACCATAGGGACTAGCGGGGGCCTATTATACAATGAGCAGTTCTTC. It codes for CATIGTSGGLLYNEQFF.

In its sample, this clone was seen once. This CDR3 is CASSMWTVDGYTF. The CDR3 DNA is TGTGCCAGTAGTATGTGGACAGTTGATGGCTACACCTTC. J is TRBJ1-2 and V is TRBV19; D is possibly TRBD1 (6 bases). The CDR3 sequence is 13 residues long. Trimming stripped 3 bases from V and 6 bases from J, with 11 bases between. Per germline, CDR1 LNHDA and CDR2 SQIVND (reference sequence). Supplemented by reference TRBV19 and TRBJ1-2, the full variable domain reads DGGITQSPKYLFRKEGQNVTLSCEQNLNHDAMYWYRQDPGQGLRLIYYSQIVNDFQKGDIAEGYSVSREKKESFPLTVTSAQKNPTAFYLCASSMWTVDGYTFGSGTRLTVV.

CDR3 nucleotide sequence: TGTGCCAGCAGTGAACCCGGGTATAGCTCCTATAATTCACCCCTCCACTTT. Protein product: CASSEPGYSSYNSPLHF. The chain is built from TRBV6-1 and TRBJ1-6; no firm D call. The V gene's germline CDR1 is MNHNS and CDR2 SASEGT. The V and J ends lost 2 bases and 0 bases respectively, with 11 bases between them. The CDR3 length is 17 residues.

J is TRBJ2-7 and V is TRBV7-6, with D hard to call. V was trimmed by 5 bases and J by 3 bases, leaving 11 bases between them. Germline V lookup: CDR1 SGHVS, CDR2 FNYEAQ. The CDR3 is 13 residues long. The CDR3, as DNA: TGTGCCAGCAGCCCACCGGACGGCTACGAGCAGTACTTC. Translation: CASSPPDGYEQYF.

Comments on this clone: Other nucleotide sequences in the sample specify the same CDR3. The CDR3 sequence is CSVEGTGDYGYTF. The CDR3 DNA follows: TGCAGCGTTGAAGGAACAGGCGACTATGGCTACACCTTC. The chain combines TRBV29-1 with TRBJ1-2, with TRBD1 as a possible D gene (5 bases). This CDR3 is built from 13 residues. Germline V gene sequence: CDR1 SQVTM, CDR2 ANQGSEA. V was cut by 1 base and J by 3 bases, with 9 bases left in between.

This chain links TRBV7-9 with TRBJ2-5, with D possibly matching TRBD2 (5 bases). The CDR3 is 13 amino acids. Trimming took off 6 bases at V and 5 bases at J, with 13 bases between the two ends. Germline V gene lookup returns CDR1 SEHNR and CDR2 FQNEAQ (reference sequence). The CDR3 DNA follows: TGTGCCAGCAGACTATCGTGGAGGGAGACCCAGTACTTC. Its translation: CASRLSWRETQYF. The full variable domain, completed using reference TRBV7-9 and TRBJ2-5, is DTGVSQNPRHKITKRGQNVTFRCDPISEHNRLYWYRQTLGQGPEFLTYFQNEAQLEKSRLLSDRFSAERPKGSFSTLEIQRTEQGDSAMYLCASRLSWRETQYFGPGTRLLVL.

The rearrangement uses TRBV6-1 and TRBJ2-7; 11 nucleotides line up with TRBD2. V shed 4 bases, J shed 0 bases, and the junction held 8 bases outside the gene matches. This CDR3 spans 17 amino acids. Germline CDR1 and CDR2: MNHNS and SASEGT. The CDR3 sequence is CASSVGSGRASSYEQYF. DNA for the CDR3: TGTGCCAGCAGTGTGGGTAGCGGGAGGGCCTCCTCCTACGAGCAGTACTTC.

The chain links TRBV15 to TRBJ1-5; D is undetermined. Germline lookup yields CDR1 LNHNV and CDR2 YYDKDF (reference sequence). The CDR3 sequence is 13 residues long. Trimming left V 6 bases short and J 3 bases short, with 9 bases between. The CDR3 region is CATRQRTNQPQHF. CDR3 in DNA: TGTGCCACCAGACAGCGCACCAATCAGCCCCAGCATTTT.

This clone appeared a single time. The chain has TRBV7-9 and TRBJ2-1; D possibly corresponds to TRBD2 (6 bases). Germline V CDR1 and CDR2: SEHNR, FQNEAQ (reference sequence). There are 12 residues in the CDR3. V shed 6 bases and J shed 8 bases, with 11 bases lying between them. CDR3 DNA: TGTGCCAGCAGACCCGGGGGTCATGAGCAGTTCTTC. This gives the protein CASRPGGHEQFF.

Remarks on this clone: The sample has other DNA sequences that encode this CDR3 too. The chain employs TRBV5-1 and TRBJ1-1; D gene uncertain. The V end lost 2 bases, the J end lost 2 bases, and 7 bases lay between the germline ends. The germline CDR1 and CDR2 sequences are SGHRS and YFSETQ. There are 13 residues in the CDR3. Written as DNA, the CDR3 is TGCGCCAGCAGCTTCGACCTTAACACTGAAGCTTTCTTT. Its translation is CASSFDLNTEAFF.

This clone was observed once. The CDR3 DNA reads TGTGCCAGCAGCTTAGGCCGGGGAACTGGCTACACCTTC. The encoded protein is CASSLGRGTGYTF. The chain joins TRBV13 to TRBJ1-2; D not certain. The germline V gene encodes CDR1 PRHDT and CDR2 FYEKMQ (reference sequence). The CDR3 has 13 amino acids. The V end lost 0 bases, the J end lost 7 bases, and 9 bases lay between the germline ends.

The chain uses TRBV7-8 and TRBJ2-6, with TRBD2 as a possible D gene (5 bases). This CDR3 is 17 amino acids long. From germline, CDR1 is SGHVS and CDR2 FQNEAQ. Trimming removed 5 bases from V and 0 bases from J, with 14 bases in between. CDR3 bases: TGTGCCAGCAGCCCAGGAGTGGGGAGCTCTGGGGCCAACGTCCTGACTTTC. As protein: CASSPGVGSSGANVLTF.

The chain couples TRBV2 to TRBJ1-4; D remains unclear. V was pared by 3 bases and J by 3 bases, with 8 bases between. This CDR3 contains 14 residues. Germline lookup yields CDR1 SNHLY and CDR2 FYNNEI. DNA for the CDR3: TGTGCCAGCAGTGATGTAGGGTCTAATGAAAAACTGTTTTTT. It is translated as CASSDVGSNEKLFF.

The chain joins TRBV5-1 to TRBJ2-1; D is ambiguous. Per germline, CDR1 SGHRS and CDR2 YFSETQ. V was cut by 4 bases and J by 1 base, with 15 bases left in between. The CDR3 is made up of 16 amino acids. The CDR3 spells CASSAAGQNSYNEQFF. CDR3 in DNA: TGCGCCAGCAGCGCGGCTGGGCAGAATTCCTACAATGAGCAGTTCTTC.

With regard to this clone: This sample also contains other DNA sequences that code for the same CDR3. V is TRBV2 and J is TRBJ2-3; perhaps TRBD1 as D (5 bases). Per the germline V gene, CDR1 is SNHLY and CDR2 is FYNNEI. The CDR3 runs 14 residues. V lost 4 bases and J 0 bases, leaving 8 bases between the germline ends. The CDR3 protein is CASSGQGSTDTQYF. The CDR3 DNA sequence: TGTGCCAGCAGTGGGCAGGGCAGCACAGATACGCAGTATTTT.

The rearrangement joins TRBV27 to TRBJ2-7; 8 positions match TRBD1. Germline lookup yields CDR1 MNHEY and CDR2 SMNVEV (reference sequence). CDR3 length equals 16 residues. J lost 3 bases, V lost 3 bases, and 10 bases had no gene match. For the CDR3, the DNA is TGTGCCAGCAGTTTCGGTCCGGGACAGGTCCTCTACGAGCAGTACTTC. Translation: CASSFGPGQVLYEQYF.

The chain couples TRBV30 to TRBJ2-7; maybe TRBD1 (5 bases). Germline V gene data show CDR1 as GTSNPN and CDR2 as SVGIG (reference sequence). V was cut by 3 bases and J by 2 bases, with 11 bases left in between. The CDR3 contains 13 residues. As DNA, the CDR3 is TGTGCCTGGAGCTCACAGGAGACCTACGAGCAGTACTTC. Translation gives CAWSSQETYEQYF.

The chain uses TRBV28 and TRBJ2-1; 9 nucleotides line up with TRBD1. This CDR3 spans 15 amino acids. J lost 5 bases, V lost 4 bases, and 6 bases had no gene match. Germline lookup yields CDR1 MDHEN and CDR2 SYDVKM. CDR3: CASSYQGQGNNEQFF. CDR3 sequence (DNA): TGTGCCAGCAGTTATCAGGGACAGGGAAACAATGAGCAGTTCTTC.

Note on this clone: Other DNA sequences in the same sample also yield this CDR3. CDR3 coding DNA: TGCAGCGTTGGGTTGGTCTCCTACAATGAGCAGTTCTTC. Its translation is CSVGLVSYNEQFF. V and J are TRBV29-1 and TRBJ2-1; D gene uncertain. Trimming shortened V by 4 bases and J by 0 bases, and 7 bases separated the two germline ends. From germline, CDR1 is SQVTM and CDR2 ANQGSEA. The CDR3 runs 13 residues.

V usage is TRBV5-6 and J usage is TRBJ2-1; the D is unclear. Germline CDR1 reads SGHDT; CDR2 reads YYEEEE. The ends were cut back, 0 bases at V and 3 bases at J, with 10 bases in the middle. This CDR3 is 15 amino acids long. DNA of the CDR3: TGTGCCAGCAGCTTGGAGAACAGCCTCTACAATGAGCAGTTCTTC. It specifies CASSLENSLYNEQFF.

The rearrangement joins TRBV5-6 to TRBJ2-3, with D maybe TRBD2 (6 bases). The CDR3 has 12 amino acids. Germline values: CDR1 SGHDT, CDR2 YYEEEE. V was cut by 3 bases and J by 6 bases, with 8 bases left in between. CDR3 DNA sequence: TGTGCCAGCAGCTGGGGGGACGATACGCAGTATTTT. Translation: CASSWGDDTQYF.